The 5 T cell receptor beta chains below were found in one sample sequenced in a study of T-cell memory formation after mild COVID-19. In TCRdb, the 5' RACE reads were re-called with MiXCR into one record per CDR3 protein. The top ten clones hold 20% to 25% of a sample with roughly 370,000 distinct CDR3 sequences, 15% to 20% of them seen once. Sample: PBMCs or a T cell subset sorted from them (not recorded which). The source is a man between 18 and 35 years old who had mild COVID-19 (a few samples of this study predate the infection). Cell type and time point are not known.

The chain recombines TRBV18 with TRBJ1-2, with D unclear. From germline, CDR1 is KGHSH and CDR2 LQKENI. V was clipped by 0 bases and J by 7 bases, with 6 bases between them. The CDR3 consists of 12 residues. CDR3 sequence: CASSPPESGYTF. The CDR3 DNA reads TGTGCCAGCTCACCACCGGAAAGTGGCTACACCTTC.

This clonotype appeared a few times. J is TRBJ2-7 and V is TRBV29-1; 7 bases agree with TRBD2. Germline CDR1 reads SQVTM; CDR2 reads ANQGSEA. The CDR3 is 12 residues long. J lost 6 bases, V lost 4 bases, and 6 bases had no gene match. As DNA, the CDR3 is TGCAGCGTTGTCGGGGGGACGGGCGAGCAGTACGTC. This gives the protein CSVVGGTGEQYV.

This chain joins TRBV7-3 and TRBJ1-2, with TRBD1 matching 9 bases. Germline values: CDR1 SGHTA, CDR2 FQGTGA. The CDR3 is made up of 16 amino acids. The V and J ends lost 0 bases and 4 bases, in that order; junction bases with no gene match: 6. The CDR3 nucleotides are TGTGCCAGCAGCTTAACCTCCGGACAGGGGCTCTATGGCTACACCTTC. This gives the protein CASSLTSGQGLYGYTF.

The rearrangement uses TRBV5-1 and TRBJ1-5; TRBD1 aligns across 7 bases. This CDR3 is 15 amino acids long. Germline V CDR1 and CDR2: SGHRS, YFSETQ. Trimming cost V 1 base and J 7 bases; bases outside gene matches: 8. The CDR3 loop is CASSLRAGGGQPQHF. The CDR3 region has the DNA TGCGCCAGCAGCTTGCGTGCAGGGGGGGGACAGCCCCAGCATTTT.

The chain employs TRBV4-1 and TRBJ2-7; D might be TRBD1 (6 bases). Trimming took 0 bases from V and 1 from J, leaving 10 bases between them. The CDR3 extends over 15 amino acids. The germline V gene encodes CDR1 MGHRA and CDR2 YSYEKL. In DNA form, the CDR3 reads TGCGCCAGCAGCCAAGAGTGGGGGCCTTCCTACGAGCAGTACTTC. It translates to CASSQEWGPSYEQYF.